This TCR beta chain appears in the sequencing data of a study of beta chain features in type 1 diabetes. Study conclusions and caveats: The influence of HLA type on TCRB rearrangement stayed undetermined. Insertion counts at VDJ junctions were lower in type 1 diabetes patients, who also showed more deletions there.

Regarding this clone: Its specificity is unknown.

As every portion of the isolated RNA was reverse transcribed, the sequencing read expressed TCRB transcripts. Repertoires were generated with immunoSEQ multiplex PCR, while TCRdb's copy carries only in-frame clones and drops some. The sample yields more than 150,000 clones, approximately 13% seen once. The CDR3 spans 13 residues. After removal of 4 bases from V and 6 bases from J, the junction contained 5 bases not matched to a gene. Germline CDR1 is SGDLS and CDR2 is YYNGEE. The chain employs TRBV9 and TRBJ2-7; 9 positions agree with TRBD2. Sequencing used central memory CD4+ T cells from blood. The TCR comes from a woman aged 18-35 years in good health. CDR3 nucleotide sequence: TGTGCCAGCAGCACAGAGCGGGAGGCCGAGCAGTACTTC. Translation: CASSTEREAEQYF.